Below are 20 T cell receptor beta chains sequenced from a single sample in a study of cytomegalovirus exposure and HLA in healthy donors. 60 Vbeta and 13 Jbeta primers were used in PCR. Sequenced by immunoSEQ multiplex PCR; TCRdb stores in-frame clones only, minus some. This sample has 100,000 to 150,000 clones, with roughly four fifths found just once. The sequencing input was PBMCs. Receptor source: a woman aged 35 to 49 in good health and CMV-seropositive.

This rearrangement joins TRBV5-5 to TRBJ1-5, with 7 bases matching TRBD1. After removal of 3 bases from V and 5 bases from J, the junction contained 11 bases not matched to a gene. Germline V lookup: CDR1 SGHKS, CDR2 YYEKEE (reference sequence). There are 16 residues in the CDR3. This chain's CDR3 is CASSSAGPGGHQPQHF. Here the CDR3 DNA reads TGTGCCAGCAGCTCTGCGGGGCCAGGGGGGCATCAGCCCCAGCATTTT.

This chain joins TRBV6-6 and TRBJ1-1; 8 nucleotides agree with TRBD1. This CDR3 contains 11 residues. Germline trimming cut 4 bases from V and 10 bases from J; bases unmatched to any gene: 2. Germline values: CDR1 MNHNY, CDR2 SVGAGI (reference sequence). Here the CDR3 DNA reads TGTGCCAGCAGTTCCACAGGGGGAGCTTTCTTT. It translates to CASSSTGGAFF.

The chain's CDR3 is CASSLPGNEQFF. The DNA of the CDR3 is TGTGCCAGCAGTTTACCGGGAAATGAGCAGTTCTTC. The chain couples TRBV27 to TRBJ2-1, with D perhaps TRBD2 (5 bases). The V and J ends lost 2 bases and 7 bases respectively, with 6 bases between them. The germline V gene encodes CDR1 MNHEY and CDR2 SMNVEV (reference sequence). The CDR3 has 12 amino acids.

The rearrangement uses TRBV28 and TRBJ1-4, with 7 bases aligning to TRBD1. Trimming cost V 8 bases and J 4 bases; bases outside gene matches: 4. Germline V gene data show CDR1 as MDHEN and CDR2 as SYDVKM. CDR3 length equals 13 residues. In DNA form, the CDR3 reads TGTGCCAGCTCCAGGGGGGATAATGAAAAACTGTTTTTT. It translates to CASSRGDNEKLFF. The full variable domain, in which reference TRBV28 and TRBJ1-4 provide the parts outside the CDR3, is DVKVTQSSRYLVKRTGEKVFLECVQDMDHENMFWYRQDPGLGLRLIYFSYDVKMKEKGDIPEGYSVSREKKERFSLILESASTNQTSMYLCASSRGDNEKLFFGSGTQLSVL.

The V gene is TRBV5-6, the J gene TRBJ2-7, with 13 bases identical to TRBD2. The germline CDR1 and CDR2 sequences are SGHDT and YYEEEE. With 2 bases clipped from V and 6 bases from J, the junction kept 8 bases outside the gene matches. CDR3 length: 16 amino acids. In DNA form, the CDR3 reads TGTGCCAGCAGCTTACCGGGACTAGCGGGACTCGGCGAGCAGTACTTC. It specifies CASSLPGLAGLGEQYF. Full variable domain (remainder filled in from reference TRBV5-6 and TRBJ2-7): DAGVTQSPTHLIKTRGQQVTLRCSPKSGHDTVSWYQQALGQGPQFIFQYYEEEERQRGNFPDRFSGHQFPNYSSELNVNALLLGDSALYLCASSLPGLAGLGEQYFGPGTRLTVT.

The count of this clone is one. The chain's CDR3 is CASRTSSYNEQFF. The CDR3 DNA reads as TGCGCCAGCAGAACCAGTTCCTACAATGAGCAGTTCTTC. V usage is TRBV4-1 and J usage is TRBJ2-1; no reliable D call. The CDR3 extends over 13 amino acids. Trimming took off 6 bases at V and 1 base at J, with 7 bases between the two ends. Germline CDR1 is MGHRA and CDR2 is YSYEKL.

The chain carries TRBV10-1 and TRBJ2-5; 10 bases map to TRBD2. This CDR3 has 19 amino acids. The V and J ends lost 2 bases and 1 base, in that order; junction bases with no gene match: 13. Germline lookup yields CDR1 WNHNN and CDR2 SYGVQD (reference sequence). The CDR3 reads CASSETGLADPRTQETQYF. In DNA, the CDR3 is TGCGCCAGCAGTGAGACTGGACTAGCGGACCCCAGGACCCAAGAGACCCAGTACTTC.

This chain links TRBV19 with TRBJ1-1; a weak D match, TRBD1 (6 bases). The V end was cut by 3 bases, the J end by 5 bases, with 10 bases between. The CDR3 runs to 13 residues. From germline, CDR1 is LNHDA and CDR2 SQIVND (reference sequence). CDR3 nucleotide sequence: TGTGCCAGTAGTATTCCAGGGACAACTGAAGCTTTCTTT. This translates into CASSIPGTTEAFF.

V is TRBV5-6 and J is TRBJ2-1; 7 bases line up with TRBD2. Germline values: CDR1 SGHDT, CDR2 YYEEEE. The CDR3 has 16 amino acids. The ends lost 0 bases at V and 0 bases at J; junction bases unmatched: 3. Here the CDR3 DNA reads TGTGCCAGCAGCTTGGCCGGCGGGAGCTCCTACAATGAGCAGTTCTTC. Protein sequence: CASSLAGGSSYNEQFF.

The gene calls are TRBV7-9 and TRBJ2-4, with D perhaps TRBD1 (5 bases). V shed 0 bases and J shed 3 bases, with 9 bases lying between them. CDR3 length: 15 residues. The germline V gene has CDR1 SEHNR and CDR2 FQNEAQ (reference sequence). CDR3 coding DNA: TGTGCCAGCAGCTTAGCAGGGGCTGGCAAAAACATTCAGTACTTC. Protein: CASSLAGAGKNIQYF.

This chain uses TRBV10-1 with TRBJ2-1, with 9 nucleotides matching TRBD2. Germline lookup yields CDR1 WNHNN and CDR2 SYGVQD (reference sequence). This CDR3 region has 16 residues. J gave up 4 bases and V 0 bases, and 4 bases lay outside the gene matches. The CDR3 spells CASSESASGIYNEQFF. In DNA form, the CDR3 reads TGCGCCAGCAGTGAGTCGGCTAGCGGGATATACAATGAGCAGTTCTTC.

This chain connects TRBV30 to TRBJ2-3; tentative D call: TRBD1 (5 bases). This CDR3 has 15 residues. V was cut by 2 bases and J by 1 base, with 13 bases left in between. Germline V gene data show CDR1 as GTSNPN and CDR2 as SVGIG (reference sequence). CDR3 sequence (DNA): TGTGCCTGGAGTTTAGGGGTTTCCGGCACAGATACGCAGTATTTT. Its translation is CAWSLGVSGTDTQYF.

This chain uses TRBV5-1 with TRBJ2-1; 9 bases map to TRBD2. Trimming cost V 4 bases and J 8 bases; bases outside gene matches: 16. This CDR3 is 17 amino acids long. Germline lookup yields CDR1 SGHRS and CDR2 YFSETQ. CDR3 amino acids: CASSPNIISSGMHEQFF. DNA of the CDR3: TGCGCCAGCAGCCCAAATATAATCTCTAGCGGGATGCATGAGCAGTTCTTC.

This clone was seen more than once but under ten times. This chain connects TRBV19 to TRBJ2-3; TRBD2 matches 13 bases. Germline V gene sequence: CDR1 LNHDA, CDR2 SQIVND (reference sequence). V lost 5 bases to trimming and J lost 1 base; unmatched junction nucleotides: 6. The CDR3 is 17 amino acids. The CDR3 is CASSSRTSGSGTDTQYF. DNA of the CDR3: TGTGCCAGTAGTTCGAGGACTAGCGGGAGCGGCACAGATACGCAGTATTTT.

The V call is TRBV7-9, the J call TRBJ1-2; TRBD1 is a possible D gene (5 bases). Germline assignment: CDR1 SEHNR and CDR2 FQNEAQ (reference sequence). The CDR3 runs to 15 residues. Trimming took 1 base from V and 0 from J, leaving 9 bases between them. CDR3 DNA sequence: TGTGCCAGCAGCTTAGTGGAGGGGTCTAACTATGGCTACACCTTC. Translation: CASSLVEGSNYGYTF. The full variable domain, its missing parts supplied by reference TRBV7-9 and TRBJ1-2, is DTGVSQNPRHKITKRGQNVTFRCDPISEHNRLYWYRQTLGQGPEFLTYFQNEAQLEKSRLLSDRFSAERPKGSFSTLEIQRTEQGDSAMYLCASSLVEGSNYGYTFGSGTRLTVV.

V is TRBV6-6 and J is TRBJ2-3; D is possibly TRBD2 (6 bases). V was clipped by 2 bases and J by 5 bases, with 14 bases between them. The CDR3 has 15 amino acids. Germline V lookup: CDR1 MNHNY, CDR2 SVGAGI (reference sequence). CDR3 DNA sequence: TGTGCCAGCAGTTACGCCGGGGGTAGGGTAGATACGCAGTATTTT. It translates to CASSYAGGRVDTQYF.

V gene TRBV27 combines with J gene TRBJ1-2; D is undetermined. The CDR3 is 11 amino acids. Trimming removed 6 bases at V and 4 bases at J, with 6 bases between. Germline CDR1 is MNHEY and CDR2 is SMNVEV (reference sequence). CDR3 in DNA: TGTGCCAGCAGCCGGGGCTATGGCTACACCTTC. Translating gives CASSRGYGYTF.

The chain employs TRBV5-1 and TRBJ2-3; 10 bases fit TRBD2. J was trimmed by 1 base and V by 1 base; bases with no gene match: 9. The CDR3 is 18 amino acids. Germline-derived CDR1 and CDR2 are SGHRS and YFSETQ. CDR3 in amino acids: CASSLSSGRPSRTDTQYF. The CDR3 region has the DNA TGCGCCAGCAGCTTGTCTAGCGGGAGACCCTCCCGCACAGATACGCAGTATTTT.

The table lists this clone with a count of one. V gene TRBV28 combines with J gene TRBJ1-1; 7 bases match TRBD1. With 6 bases clipped from V and 4 bases from J, the junction kept 8 bases outside the gene matches. The CDR3 is made up of 14 amino acids. The germline V gene has CDR1 MDHEN and CDR2 SYDVKM. CDR3 in amino acids: CASSPSDRSTEAFF. CDR3 DNA: TGTGCCAGCAGCCCATCGGACAGGAGCACTGAAGCTTTCTTT. Complete variable domain (other parts from reference TRBV28 and TRBJ1-1): DVKVTQSSRYLVKRTGEKVFLECVQDMDHENMFWYRQDPGLGLRLIYFSYDVKMKEKGDIPEGYSVSREKKERFSLILESASTNQTSMYLCASSPSDRSTEAFFGQGTRLTVV.

The CDR3 DNA is TGTGTGACAGGGTACACCGGGGAGCTGTTTTTT. Translated, it gives CVTGYTGELFF. The chain is built from TRBV19 and TRBJ2-2, with TRBD1 matching 7 bases. CDR1 and CDR2 from the germline V gene are LNHDA and SQIVND (reference sequence). The CDR3 is 11 amino acids.